This T cell receptor beta chain was sequenced for a study of shared clonotypes between healthy human individuals. As originally analysed: ImmunoSEQ output held junction-only sequences without quality scores, so filtering differed. The table came from immunoSEQ multiplex PCR; TCRdb's copy has only in-frame clones and leaves some out. V and J calls and clone size follow that table, whereas D and trimming were derived from the DNA. In the table there are about 530,000 clones, 75% to 80% of which are singletons. The TCR originated in a woman aged 40 to 49 in good health. Some clones in this sample may be carry-over from other donors' samples. The sequenced sample was PBMCs.

The DNA of the CDR3 is TGTGCCAGCAGAACGGACAGCTTAACCTACGAGCAGTACTTC. It codes for CASRTDSLTYEQYF. The chain has TRBV28 and TRBJ2-7; possible D gene TRBD1, 6 bases. The germline gives CDR1 MDHEN, CDR2 SYDVKM. This CDR3 has 14 amino acids. Deletions cut 6 bases from V and 2 bases from J, with 14 bases between.